This record covers a single TCR beta chain. This specimen belongs to a study of blood T cell repertoires in COVID-19. Germline lookup yields CDR1 GTSNPN and CDR2 SVGIG (reference sequence). The germline V and J ends were trimmed by 1 base and 0 bases, with 27 bases remaining between them. This CDR3 spans 20 amino acids. The data were produced by immunoSEQ multiplex PCR, yet TCRdb's version contains in-frame clones alone and is incomplete. Of some 50,000 clones detected, around 78% appear once; the ten largest clones hold under 5%. The chain has TRBV30 and TRBJ1-2; a weak D match, TRBD1 (5 bases). Sequences were obtained from peripheral blood. The TCR sequence derives from a human donor in a cohort sampled during active COVID-19. In DNA, the CDR3 is TGTGCCTGGAGTGACCCGGATTGGAGGGGCCCGACCTCTCCTAACTATGGCTACACCTTC. Translation gives CAWSDPDWRGPTSPNYGYTF.